These 6 T cell receptor beta chains share one sample of origin, sequenced in a study of beta chain features in type 1 diabetes. Sequenced material consisted of expressed TCRB transcripts (all of the isolated RNA was reverse transcribed). The assay was immunoSEQ multiplex PCR, and TCRdb's table has in-frame clones only and misses some. Among about 930,000 clones listed, 17% were seen once. The sample was naive CD4+ T cells from blood. The receptors originated from a young woman in good health.

Only a few counts were recorded for this clone. The V and J genes are TRBV19 and TRBJ2-7; 7 nucleotides line up with TRBD2. The CDR3 runs to 15 residues. The J segment lost 0 bases and the V segment lost 9 bases, leaving 11 bases of the junction unmatched. CDR1 is LNHDA and CDR2 is SQIVND in the germline V gene (reference sequence). For the CDR3, the DNA is TGTGCCAGCAGAGCGGGGCCCCAAGGCTCCTACGAGCAGTACTTC. Translation gives CASRAGPQGSYEQYF.

The chain links TRBV5-1 to TRBJ2-2; 7 nucleotides line up with TRBD1. Per the germline V gene, CDR1 is SGHRS and CDR2 is YFSETQ. This CDR3 is built from 13 residues. V gave up 4 bases and J gave up 7 bases; unmatched junction bases: 4. The CDR3 DNA is TGCGCCAGCAGCACTGGACAGGTCGGGGAGCTGTTTTTT. Its translation is CASSTGQVGELFF.

The genes are TRBV12-5 and TRBJ1-1, with D possibly TRBD1 on 6 matching bases. V lost 6 bases and J 0 bases, leaving 14 bases between the germline ends. The CDR3 runs 15 residues. The germline V gene has CDR1 LGHNT and CDR2 FRNRAP. CDR3 nucleotide sequence: TGTGCTAGTGGCAGAGGGGGAGAAATGAACACTGAAGCTTTCTTT. Protein: CASGRGGEMNTEAFF. The full variable domain, completed using reference TRBV12-5 and TRBJ1-1, is DARVTQTPRHKVTEMGQEVTMRCQPILGHNTVFWYRQTMMQGLELLAYFRNRAPLDDSGMPKDRFSAEMPDATLATLKIQPSEPRDSAVYFCASGRGGEMNTEAFFGQGTRLTVV.

The chain employs TRBV6-6 and TRBJ1-1; D not resolved. CDR1 MNHNY and CDR2 SVGAGI come from the germline V gene (reference sequence). This CDR3 comprises 13 residues. V shed 6 bases and J shed 0 bases, with 8 bases lying between them. CDR3 sequence reads: CASRDGLNTEAFF. For the CDR3, the DNA is TGTGCCAGCAGAGACGGGCTGAACACTGAAGCTTTCTTT.

Only a few counts were recorded for this clone. The rearrangement links TRBV5-1 to TRBJ2-1; 11 nucleotides align to TRBD2. V shed 7 bases, J shed 8 bases, and the junction held 17 bases outside the gene matches. The CDR3 covers 17 residues. Germline V gene data show CDR1 as SGHRS and CDR2 as YFSETQ. The CDR3 nucleotides are TGCGCCAGCCTCCCGCTGTCCCTAGCGGGAGGACCTCATGAGCAGTTCTTC. Translation gives CASLPLSLAGGPHEQFF.

The chain couples TRBV2 to TRBJ1-4; D is unresolved. The CDR3 is made up of 15 amino acids. CDR1 and CDR2 from the germline V gene are SNHLY and FYNNEI. With 4 bases removed from V and 8 bases from J, the gap between germline ends came to 17 bases. The CDR3 coding sequence is TGTGCCAGCAGTGGAAAGTCACACTCCTCCGAAAAACTGTTTTTT. Protein: CASSGKSHSSEKLFF.